Listed below are T cell receptor beta chains from one sample, sequenced in a study of T cell responses to AZD1222 COVID-19 vaccine. Some clones are missing from TCRdb's copy, which holds only in-frame ones; the method was immunoSEQ multiplex PCR. The top ten clones hold approximately 6.6% of a sample with more than 150,000 clones, about nine tenths of them seen once. The source material was peripheral blood, sampled after recovery from COVID-19. These receptors were collected from an adult who had recovered from COVID-19. Each CDR3 is given with its conserved first and last residue. D genes are given only for firm matches. Rows give clone size only sometimes, using once, few, many, or a class for an expanded clone.

V	J	size	D	CDR3	DNA
TRBV5-1	TRBJ2-3	once	.	CASSPRGRADTQYF	TGCGCCAGCAGCCCCCGGGGCCGGGCAGATACGCAGTATTTT
TRBV20-1	TRBJ2-3	.	.	CSASGGTSTDTQYF	TGCAGTGCCAGTGGAGGGACTAGCACAGATACGCAGTATTTT
TRBV5-4	TRBJ2-3	.	.	CASSLASRGEGTQYF	TGTGCCAGCAGCTTGGCTTCCAGGGGGGAAGGTACGCAGTATTTT
TRBV4-1	TRBJ2-7	.	.	CASSQGRDSSYEQYF	TGCGCCAGCAGCCAAGGGCGGGACAGTTCCTACGAGCAGTACTTC
TRBV6-2/TRBV6-3	TRBJ1-5	many	.	CASSYSGALSNQPQHF	TGTGCCAGCAGTTACTCGGGGGCGCTGAGCAATCAGCCCCAGCATTTT
TRBV19	TRBJ2-5	.	TRBD2	CASSLGRATQETQYF	TGTGCCAGCAGCTTAGGGAGGGCCACCCAAGAGACCCAGTACTTC
TRBV3-1/TRBV3-2	TRBJ2-7	.	TRBD2	CASSLRESQSEQYF	TGTGCCAGCAGCCTGCGGGAGAGTCAAAGCGAGCAGTACTTC
TRBV10-3	TRBJ2-1	.	.	CAISESVSMGSSYNEQFF	TGTGCCATCAGTGAGTCGGTATCAATGGGTAGCTCCTACAATGAGCAGTTCTTC
TRBV9	TRBJ2-1	.	.	CASSSGGLNEQFF	TGTGCCAGCAGCTCGGGGGGCCTGAATGAGCAGTTCTTC
TRBV2	TRBJ1-1	once	.	CASSEWNRVLGPEAFF	TGTGCCAGCAGTGAGTGGAATCGGGTCCTAGGCCCTGAAGCTTTCTTT
TRBV28	TRBJ2-5	.	.	CASTPRGAGLQETQYF	TGTGCCAGCACCCCCCGGGGGGCGGGACTCCAAGAGACCCAGTACTTC
TRBV9	TRBJ1-2	.	TRBD1	CASRTGTGFYGYTF	TGTGCCAGTAGGACCGGGACAGGGTTCTATGGCTACACCTTC
TRBV6-5	TRBJ2-7	.	TRBD2	CASSYSGGDGYEQYF	TGTGCCAGCAGTTACTCGGGGGGGGACGGGTACGAGCAGTACTTC
TRBV4-1	TRBJ2-7	.	.	CASSQDPPRDYEQYF	TGCGCCAGCAGCCAGGATCCACCACGAGATTACGAGCAGTACTTC
TRBV11-2	TRBJ1-2	.	.	CASSLGGDGYTF	TGTGCCAGCAGCTTGGGGGGGGATGGCTACACCTTC
TRBV11-3	TRBJ1-1	.	.	CASSLLPGQEAFF	TGTGCCAGCAGCTTACTCCCCGGTCAAGAAGCTTTCTTT
TRBV28	TRBJ1-1	.	.	CASSSRGGVTEAFF	TGTGCCAGCAGTTCCCGAGGGGGTGTCACTGAAGCTTTCTTT
TRBV6-6	TRBJ2-5	once	.	CASSYFGETQYF	TGTGCCAGCAGTTACTTTGGGGAGACCCAGTACTTC
TRBV7-2	TRBJ1-1	.	.	CASSQKGGRNTEAFF	TGTGCCAGCAGCCAGAAGGGGGGGCGGAACACTGAAGCTTTCTTT
TRBV29-1	TRBJ2-7	.	.	CSVAGAPAYEQYF	TGCAGCGTTGCAGGGGCCCCCGCCTACGAGCAGTACTTC
TRBV19	TRBJ2-2	.	TRBD2	CASSIDRGRGGTGELFF	TGTGCCAGTAGTATAGATCGGGGCCGGGGGGGCACCGGGGAGCTGTTTTTT
TRBV5-5	TRBJ1-4	once	.	CASSLIGGGRANEKLFF	TGTGCCAGCAGCTTGATCGGCGGGGGGAGAGCTAATGAAAAACTGTTTTTT
TRBV15	TRBJ2-6	.	.	CATSSGDRSSGANVLTF	TGTGCCACCAGCAGTGGAGACCGAAGCTCTGGGGCCAACGTCCTGACTTTC
TRBV4-2	TRBJ1-4	.	.	CASSQEGPTNEKLFF	TGTGCCAGCAGCCAAGAGGGACCAACTAATGAAAAACTGTTTTTT
TRBV10-3	TRBJ1-2	once	TRBD1	CATRHLTGGRPNYGYTF	TGTGCCACCCGGCATCTCACAGGGGGACGGCCTAACTATGGCTACACCTTC
TRBV7-2	TRBJ2-7	.	TRBD1	CASSSLTGNGPYYEQYF	TGTGCCAGCAGCTCGTTGACAGGGAATGGCCCCTATTACGAGCAGTACTTC
TRBV5-8	TRBJ2-7	.	.	CASRKKARDGEQYF	TGTGCCAGCAGGAAAAAAGCCAGGGATGGCGAGCAGTACTTC
TRBV7-6	TRBJ1-3	.	TRBD1	CASSLGTVDSGNTIYF	TGTGCCAGCAGCTTGGGGACAGTTGACTCTGGAAACACCATATATTTT
TRBV11-2	TRBJ2-3	.	.	CASSLAGPDTQYF	TGTGCCAGCAGCTTAGCCGGGCCAGATACGCAGTATTTT
TRBV11-2	TRBJ2-7	.	TRBD2	CASSLASGSSYEQYF	TGTGCCAGCAGCTTAGCCAGCGGGAGCTCCTACGAGCAGTACTTC
TRBV5-1	TRBJ2-7	.	.	CASSLDQNLGEQYF	TGCGCCAGCAGCTTGGACCAGAACCTGGGAGAGCAGTACTTC
TRBV5-5	TRBJ1-1	.	TRBD1	CASSPFGQGGTEAFF	TGTGCCAGCAGCCCCTTCGGACAGGGAGGCACTGAAGCTTTCTTT
TRBV23-1	TRBJ2-5	.	TRBD1	CASSPRDRDQETQYF	TGCGCCAGCAGTCCACGGGACAGGGACCAAGAGACCCAGTACTTC
TRBV6-5	TRBJ1-5	.	.	CASSYYGQTNQPQHF	TGTGCCAGCAGTTACTACGGACAGACCAATCAGCCCCAGCATTTT
TRBV7-9	TRBJ1-6	.	.	CASSVEQYNSPLHF	TGTGCCAGCAGCGTCGAACAGTATAATTCACCCCTCCACTTT